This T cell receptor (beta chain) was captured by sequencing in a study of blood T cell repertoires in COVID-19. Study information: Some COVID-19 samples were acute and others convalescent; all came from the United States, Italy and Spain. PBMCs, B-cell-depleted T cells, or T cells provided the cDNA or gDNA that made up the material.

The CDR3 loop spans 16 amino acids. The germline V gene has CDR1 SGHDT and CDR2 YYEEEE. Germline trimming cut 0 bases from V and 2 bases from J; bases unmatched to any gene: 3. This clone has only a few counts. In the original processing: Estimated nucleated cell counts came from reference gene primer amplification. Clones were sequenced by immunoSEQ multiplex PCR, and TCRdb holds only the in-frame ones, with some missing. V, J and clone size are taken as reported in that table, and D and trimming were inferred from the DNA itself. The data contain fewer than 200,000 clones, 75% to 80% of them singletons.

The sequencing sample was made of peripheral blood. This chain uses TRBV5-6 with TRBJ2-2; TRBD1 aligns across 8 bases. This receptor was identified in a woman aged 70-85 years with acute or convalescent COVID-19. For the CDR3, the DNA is TGTGCCAGCAGCTTGGCCCCAGGGGGCAACACCGGGGAGCTGTTTTTT. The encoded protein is CASSLAPGGNTGELFF.